The 8 T cell receptor beta chains given below trace back to one sample, sequenced in a study of blood T cells in healthy people across ages. PCR was performed a second time for roughly 7 to 11 cycles using a sample-barcoded 5' primer and a J-beta primer mix. A single record per CDR3 protein comes from TCRdb applying MiXCR to the 5' RACE reads. This table has 800,000 to 950,000 distinct CDR3 sequences, about 29% appearing once. The sample was also linked to a second study, of T cells of mothers and their children.

The sequencing sample was made of blood. These receptors were taken from a woman in her thirties or forties in good health.

This clonotype was counted ten times or more. The chain joins TRBV20-1 to TRBJ2-7; possibly TRBD2 for D (6 bases). From germline, CDR1 is DFQATT and CDR2 SNEGSKA (reference sequence). The CDR3 loop spans 14 amino acids. V gave up 6 bases and J gave up 0 bases, with 15 bases separating them. In DNA form, the CDR3 reads TGCAGTGCCTCAGGGTGGGGGGTCTCCTACGAGCAGTACTTC. This encodes CSASGWGVSYEQYF.

Of note for this clonotype: A much more abundant neighbour one base away suggests this may be a read error. This chain joins TRBV6-2 or TRBV6-3 and TRBJ2-1, with TRBD1 matching 7 bases. The CDR3 has 15 amino acids. Per the germline V gene, CDR1 is MNHEY and CDR2 is SVGEGT. Trimming took 0 bases from V and 10 from J; bases not matched to a gene: 9. CDR3 in amino acids: CASSYSGDSYYEQFF. The CDR3 DNA reads as TGTGCCAGCAGTTACTCAGGGGACAGTTACTACGAGCAGTTCTTC.

V is TRBV20-1 and J is TRBJ1-6, with 7 positions matching TRBD1. Germline CDR1 and CDR2: DFQATT and SNEGSKA (reference sequence). The CDR3 is 16 residues long. V dropped 6 bases and J dropped 10; count of bases not matched to a gene: 18. Written as DNA, the CDR3 is TGCAGTGCGCAAAACAGGGGAAGACAACAAGGATCACCCCTCCACTTT. Translation: CSAQNRGRQQGSPLHF.

The chain recombines TRBV6-6 with TRBJ1-2; D may be TRBD1 (5 bases). The length of the CDR3 is 14 residues. V lost 0 bases and J 1 base, leaving 6 bases between the germline ends. Germline loops: CDR1 MNHNY, CDR2 SVGAGI (reference sequence). The CDR3 spells CASSYSRVNYGYTF. The CDR3 region has the DNA TGTGCCAGCAGTTACTCCAGGGTTAACTATGGCTACACCTTC.

This clonotype was picked up a small number of times. The chain carries TRBV7-6 and TRBJ2-3; TRBD2 might be the D (6 bases). Germline-derived CDR1 and CDR2 are SGHVS and FNYEAQ. The germline V and J ends were trimmed by 5 bases and 4 bases, with 16 bases remaining between them. The CDR3 is 15 amino acids. In DNA, the CDR3 is TGTGCCAGCAGCCCACGGTCCGGGGGAGCAGATACGCAGTATTTT. Amino acid sequence: CASSPRSGGADTQYF.

The gene calls are TRBV2 and TRBJ2-5, with a tentative D call TRBD1 (6 bases). The CDR3 has 12 amino acids. Germline V CDR1 and CDR2: SNHLY, FYNNEI. The ends were cut back, 11 bases at V and 7 bases at J, with 17 bases in the middle. The CDR3 DNA follows: TGTGCCGGCATGACAGGAATGGGGACCCAGTACTTC. It specifies CAGMTGMGTQYF.

This clonotype has only a few counts. J is TRBJ2-1 and V is TRBV2; 9 bases are shared with TRBD1. The CDR3 is made up of 15 amino acids. The germline CDR1 and CDR2 sequences are SNHLY and FYNNEI. Losses at the gene ends were 7 bases for V and 9 bases for J; bases not matched to a gene: 13. The CDR3 protein is CASNRLGTGSGEQFF. CDR3 bases: TGTGCCAGCAATCGGCTAGGGACAGGGAGCGGTGAGCAGTTCTTC.

A few counts support this clonotype. The chain uses TRBV25-1 and TRBJ2-1; unclear D gene. CDR3 length equals 16 residues. The V and J ends lost 3 bases and 4 bases respectively, with 16 bases between them. Germline V gene lookup returns CDR1 MGHDK and CDR2 SYGVNS. The CDR3 region is CASSETVASAYNEQFF. CDR3 DNA: TGTGCCAGCAGTGAGACGGTCGCCAGCGCGTACAATGAGCAGTTCTTC.